This TCR beta chain was obtained from a study of cytomegalovirus exposure and HLA in healthy donors. Study details: The use of the same platform for the roughly 110 validation repertoires and the roughly 700 first-cohort repertoires was reported by a later analysis. Study results and limitations: A list of about 180 TCR beta chains associated with cytomegalovirus was given.

In regard to this clone: What it recognizes is unknown.

Germline lookup yields CDR1 MNHEY and CDR2 SVGAGI. The CDR3 has 15 residues. V gave up 6 bases and J gave up 2 bases; unmatched junction bases: 3. Generated by immunoSEQ multiplex PCR, the TCRdb table keeps only in-frame clones and is missing some. The sample contains over 150,000 clones, 85% to 90% of which appear only once. The donors were members of the validation cohort, which comprised 90 to 150 subjects and was separate from the first cohort of fewer than 700 subjects. The J gene is TRBJ1-3, the V gene TRBV6-5; 11 bases are shared with TRBD1. This TCR was sampled from a woman in her late teens or twenties in good health and CMV-seropositive. The sample taken for sequencing was PBMCs. The CDR3 region has the DNA TGTGCCAGCAGCCCGGGACAGGGGGCTGGAAACACCATATATTTT. Its protein product is CASSPGQGAGNTIYF.